What follows is one TCR beta chain and its context. Its antigen remains undetermined. It has no much larger one-base neighbor in the sample; base qualities were not kept. Participants in the prospective study were enrolled through a virtual design, were aged roughly 18 to 100 years, and lived in under 25 United States geographic areas. Cohort assignment in the prospective study relied on participant-reported clinical history from a screening survey and a study questionnaire. ImmuneRACE Cohort 3 recovered participants were defined by two consecutive negative NP/OP PCR tests, healthcare professional clearance, or symptom resolution. In the prospective study, mobile phlebotomists collected whole blood, serum and a nasopharyngeal or oropharyngeal swab from each participant. Participants in the prospective study had the option to provide additional blood draws and questionnaires over an approximately 2-month period. Prospective study blood samples were shipped either frozen or at room temperature before DNA extraction.

TCRbeta CDR3 regions were amplified from genomic DNA by means of the immunoSEQ Assay, a bias-controlled multiplex PCR. As for how the authors treated the data: The number of nucleated cells in each sample was estimated by amplification of reference gene primers within the assay. To quantify the absolute abundance of each unique TCRbeta CDR3 rearrangement, sequence reads were collapsed and filtered. Productive Simpson clonality was computed per sample as the square root of Simpson's diversity index over productive rearrangements. This is the immuneACCESS table as TCRdb keeps it, with only in-frame sequences that have V and J called. A part of the clones is gone; compared with another copy, unresolved V genes explain less than half, and the rest is unexplained. The DNA gave D and trimming, while V, J and clone size come from that table. The sample table lists 130,000 to 150,000 clones, approximately 83% of them with a count of one. The top ten hold about 9.2% of the sample.

This specimen belongs to a study of blood T cell repertoires in COVID-19 (dated by TCRdb to 2018 to 2020). About the full investigation: The collaborator samples originated in the United States, Italy and Spain and spanned the acute and convalescent phases of COVID-19. Deeply sampled blood TCRbeta repertoires from subjects exposed to, actively infected with, or recovered from COVID-19 were included in the dataset. The sample metadata nearly always contained a de-identified subject ID, COVID-19 status, age in years and sex. The material from the prospective study consisted of cDNA or gDNA derived from T cells, B-cell-depleted T cells, or PBMCs. Samples came from the ongoing ImmuneRACE study (first 160 participants) plus 1,254 subjects from 6 global collaborators. Where HLA class I and class II types were available, the types were taken from metadata supplied by the sample provider, not from assay-based typing. The repertoires were released in a freely available public database intended as a resource for research on the immune response to SARS-CoV-2. The investigation overall reported the following: Clinical and demographic metadata were provided uncurated, with the amount varying by source and participant.

V and J are truncated by 6 bases and 0 bases respectively, leaving an intervening sequence of 14 bases. The CDR3 numbers 15 residues from cysteine through phenylalanine. Only the CDR3 region is kept as DNA, spanning 45 bases read in frame from base 1. The germline V gene (reference sequence) supplies CDR1 LNHDA and CDR2 SQIVND. The sample consisted of PBMCs or T cells enriched from blood (not recorded which). Recombination linked TRBV19 to TRBJ1-1; tentative D gene TRBD1, with 6 bases matching. This receptor was taken from a man aged 50-59 years who had recovered from COVID-19. The nucleotide sequence reads TGTGCCAGTAGCAATCCAGGGGTTTTGAACACTGAAGCTTTCTTT. It specifies CASSNPGVLNTEAFF.